These 24 T cell receptor beta chains were all obtained from the same sample, sequenced in a study of shared T cell receptors in the human thymus. TCRdb's copy holds only in-frame clones and misses some; the assay was immunoSEQ multiplex PCR. There are 700,000 or so clones in the sample; approximately 85% occur only once, and 0.0095% to 0.011% lies in the top ten. These data were also reused for a study on human thymus T cells.

Sequencing was performed on thymocytes. These receptors were collected from a girl under three years old with a congenital heart defect.

This clone was observed once. CDR3 residues: CASSDSGVRDREESNEQFF. CDR3 nucleotides: TGCGCCAGCAGCGATTCCGGCGTCCGGGACAGGGAGGAAAGCAATGAGCAGTTCTTC. The chain recombines TRBV5-1 with TRBJ2-1; 9 nucleotides agree with TRBD1. Germline-derived CDR1 and CDR2 are SGHRS and YFSETQ. After removal of 4 bases from V and 6 bases from J, the junction contained 20 bases not matched to a gene. The CDR3 has 19 residues.

The chain couples TRBV5-1 to TRBJ1-1; D ambiguous. The germline V gene encodes CDR1 SGHRS and CDR2 YFSETQ. The length of the CDR3 is 14 residues. V lost 1 base, J lost 4 bases, and 11 bases lay in between. CDR3 in amino acids: CASSLMGGGTEAFF. Here the CDR3 DNA reads TGCGCCAGCAGCTTGATGGGAGGCGGCACTGAAGCTTTCTTT.

The rearrangement links TRBV4-1 to TRBJ1-5; D unresolved. This CDR3 is built from 15 residues. Germline V gene data show CDR1 as MGHRA and CDR2 as YSYEKL. With 0 bases removed from V and 3 bases from J, the gap between germline ends came to 9 bases. Written as DNA, the CDR3 is TGCGCCAGCAGCCAAGATTGGGCAGCCAATCAGCCCCAGCATTTT. Translation: CASSQDWAANQPQHF.

The V call is TRBV19, the J call TRBJ1-1; D uncertain. This CDR3 comprises 15 residues. The V and J ends lost 5 bases and 7 bases respectively, with 20 bases between them. Per the germline V gene, CDR1 is LNHDA and CDR2 is SQIVND (reference sequence). The CDR3 DNA reads as TGTGCCAGTAGTCCTCGGGTGTCCCCCCGTCTTGAAGCTTTCTTT. Translation: CASSPRVSPRLEAFF.

This clone was found once. The gene calls are TRBV6-1 and TRBJ1-3; D gene unclear. This CDR3 is 13 amino acids long. CDR1 and CDR2 (germline): MNHNS, SASEGT. V lost 6 bases to trimming and J lost 3 bases, with 9 bases between them. DNA for the CDR3: TGTGCCAGCAGGTTCGGAGTTGGAAACACCATATATTTT. It is translated as CASRFGVGNTIYF.

CDR3 sequence reads: CASSPPGQGHNEQFF. The CDR3 bases are TGTGCCAGCAGCCCTCCCGGACAGGGCCACAATGAGCAGTTCTTC. The chain recombines TRBV13 with TRBJ2-1; 8 nucleotides agree with TRBD1. CDR1 PRHDT and CDR2 FYEKMQ come from the germline V gene (reference sequence). The length of the CDR3 is 15 residues. J gave up 5 bases and V 5 bases, and 8 bases lay outside the gene matches. The full variable domain, completed using reference TRBV13 and TRBJ2-1, is AAGVIQSPRHLIKEKRETATLKCYPIPRHDTVYWYQQGPGQDPQFLISFYEKMQSDKGSIPDRFSAQQFSDYHSELNMSSLELGDSALYFCASSPPGQGHNEQFFGPGTRLTVL.

The CDR3 sequence: CASSSVPRPGVNEKLFF. CDR3 sequence (DNA): TGTGCCAGCAGTTCCGTCCCGCGCCCCGGGGTTAATGAAAAACTGTTTTTT. The rearrangement uses TRBV5-6 and TRBJ1-4; D call uncertain. Germline V lookup: CDR1 SGHDT, CDR2 YYEEEE. This CDR3 contains 17 residues. Trimming cost V 5 bases and J 4 bases, with 21 bases left between them.

The V call is TRBV7-3, the J call TRBJ1-6; D remains unclear. The CDR3 consists of 19 residues. The germline V gene has CDR1 SGHTA and CDR2 FQGTGA. V was trimmed by 11 bases and J by 10 bases, leaving 36 bases between them. CDR3 nucleotides: TGTGCCCACTTCAGGTACAAAAACTCAATCAATACAGTCGGATCACCCCTCCACTTT. Translation: CAHFRYKNSINTVGSPLHF.

The genes are TRBV19 and TRBJ1-2; possible D gene TRBD1, 5 bases. Germline V gene data show CDR1 as LNHDA and CDR2 as SQIVND (reference sequence). The CDR3 loop spans 15 amino acids. V dropped 0 bases and J dropped 8 bases, with 16 bases sitting between them. CDR3 sequence (DNA): TGTGCCAGTAGTATAGATCGGGGGAGGGCAGGCGGCTACACCTTC. It encodes CASSIDRGRAGGYTF.

The chain is built from TRBV6-5 and TRBJ1-4; D perhaps matches TRBD1 (6 bases). Looked up from germline, CDR1 is MNHEY and CDR2 is SVGAGI. There are 15 residues in the CDR3. V was shortened by 6 bases and J by 5 bases, with 16 bases between the two germline ends. The CDR3 sequence: CASSPRQAMNEKLFF. The CDR3, as DNA: TGTGCCAGCAGCCCACGACAGGCGATGAATGAAAAACTGTTTTTT.

This CDR3 reads CATSRGRVGTGPGQPQHF. The DNA for the CDR3 is TGTGCCACCAGCAGAGGCCGGGTCGGGACAGGGCCCGGGCAGCCCCAGCATTTT. V is TRBV15 and J is TRBJ1-5; 9 bases are a match to TRBD1. The V gene's germline CDR1 is LNHNV and CDR2 YYDKDF (reference sequence). J lost 7 bases, V lost 1 base, and 14 bases had no gene match. CDR3 length: 18 amino acids.

CDR3 in amino acids: CASSARGQFLSPNYGYTF. Here the CDR3 DNA reads TGTGCCAGCAGCGCACGGGGACAGTTCCTATCCCCCAACTATGGCTACACCTTC. The rearrangement links TRBV9 to TRBJ1-2; 7 positions match TRBD1. Germline CDR1 reads SGDLS; CDR2 reads YYNGEE. With 3 bases clipped from V and 2 bases from J, the junction kept 16 bases outside the gene matches. The CDR3 covers 18 residues.

The chain employs TRBV5-1 and TRBJ1-6, with D unresolved. The CDR3 is 16 amino acids. Germline V gene sequence: CDR1 SGHRS, CDR2 YFSETQ. The V gene lost 4 bases and the J gene lost 7 bases, with 18 bases spanning the gap. CDR3 bases: TGCGCCAGCAGCCTATACACCAACAGCGGCAATTCACCCCTCCACTTT. This encodes CASSLYTNSGNSPLHF.

V gene TRBV7-2 combines with J gene TRBJ1-3, with TRBD1 as a possible D gene (5 bases). The germline gives CDR1 SGHTA, CDR2 FQGNSA. V was cut by 4 bases and J by 0 bases, with 16 bases left in between. The CDR3 extends over 17 amino acids. The CDR3 here is CASSSDRFTRSGNTIYF. The CDR3 DNA sequence: TGTGCCAGCAGCTCAGACAGATTCACCCGCTCTGGAAACACCATATATTTT.

The chain has TRBV6-6 and TRBJ1-6; 7 bases match TRBD1. The CDR3 is made up of 14 amino acids. J gave up 7 bases and V 7 bases, and 7 bases lay outside the gene matches. From germline, CDR1 is MNHNY and CDR2 SVGAGI (reference sequence). CDR3 DNA: TGTGCCAGCATAGAGGGACAGACCAATTCACCCCTCCACTTT. Protein: CASIEGQTNSPLHF.

This clone was recorded a few times. This chain joins TRBV12-5 and TRBJ1-1; tentative D call: TRBD1 (6 bases). The CDR3 has 15 amino acids. Germline CDR1 reads LGHNT; CDR2 reads FRNRAP. V lost 1 base and J lost 4, with 13 bases in between. The CDR3, as DNA: TGTGCTAGTGGTTTGGACAGGGCAAAACCCACTGAAGCTTTCTTT. It translates to CASGLDRAKPTEAFF. Variable domain in full (rest from reference TRBV12-5 and TRBJ1-1): DARVTQTPRHKVTEMGQEVTMRCQPILGHNTVFWYRQTMMQGLELLAYFRNRAPLDDSGMPKDRFSAEMPDATLATLKIQPSEPRDSAVYFCASGLDRAKPTEAFFGQGTRLTVV.

The V and J genes are TRBV5-1 and TRBJ1-1; no firm D call. The CDR3 totals 16 residues. The ends were cut back, 3 bases at V and 4 bases at J, with 19 bases in the middle. Germline V gene data show CDR1 as SGHRS and CDR2 as YFSETQ. The CDR3 sequence is CASSSSGGMVGTEAFF. In nucleotides, the CDR3 is TGCGCCAGCAGCTCCTCGGGCGGGATGGTGGGCACTGAAGCTTTCTTT.

The chain uses TRBV9 and TRBJ1-5; TRBD1 agrees at 7 bases. V gave up 4 bases and J gave up 5 bases; unmatched junction bases: 9. Per the germline V gene, CDR1 is SGDLS and CDR2 is YYNGEE. CDR3 size: 15 residues. The chain's CDR3 is CASSSRGGVHQPQHF. CDR3 in DNA: TGTGCCAGCAGCTCCCGAGGGGGCGTGCATCAGCCCCAGCATTTT. Filled out from reference TRBV9 and TRBJ1-5, the complete variable domain reads DSGVTQTPKHLITATGQRVTLRCSPRSGDLSVYWYQQSLDQGLQFLIQYYNGEERAKGNILERFSAQQFPDLHSELNLSSLELGDSALYFCASSSRGGVHQPQHFGDGTRLSIL.

The V call is TRBV28, the J call TRBJ1-1, with D uncertain. The CDR3 runs 13 residues. CDR1 is MDHEN and CDR2 is SYDVKM in the germline V gene. Deletions cut 5 bases from V and 6 bases from J, with 13 bases between. The CDR3 reads CASSVILASEAFF. The CDR3 region has the DNA TGTGCCAGCAGTGTGATTCTAGCCTCTGAAGCTTTCTTT.

The chain couples TRBV19 to TRBJ2-5, with 8 nucleotides matching TRBD2. Trimming took 6 bases from V and 3 from J; bases not matched to a gene: 9. This CDR3 is 15 amino acids long. Germline V gene lookup returns CDR1 LNHDA and CDR2 SQIVND (reference sequence). CDR3 bases: TGTGCCAGTAGCCAAAGAGCGGGGGCCAAAGAGACCCAGTACTTC. This codes for CASSQRAGAKETQYF.

The chain joins TRBV6-6 to TRBJ1-2; D is uncertain. The V gene's germline CDR1 is MNHNY and CDR2 SVGAGI (reference sequence). CDR3 length: 15 amino acids. The V gene lost 3 bases and the J gene lost 1 base, with 12 bases spanning the gap. For the CDR3, the DNA is TGTGCCAGCAGTTATGGCGGCCCCGTTAACTATGGCTACACCTTC. Its protein product is CASSYGGPVNYGYTF.

About this clone: The sample carries other DNA sequences with the same CDR3. This sequence joins TRBV7-4 and TRBJ1-6, with D perhaps matching TRBD1 (5 bases). CDR3 length: 18 residues. Trimming stripped 3 bases from V and 0 bases from J, with 15 bases between. The germline V gene encodes CDR1 SGHVT and CDR2 SQSDAQ. CDR3 nucleotides: TGTGCCAGCAGCTTGAGGACACTTGTTAGCTCCTATAATTCACCCCTCCACTTT. Protein product: CASSLRTLVSSYNSPLHF.

The chain is built from TRBV28 and TRBJ2-7, with 9 nucleotides matching TRBD2. The CDR3 has 17 amino acids. Germline V gives CDR1 MDHEN, CDR2 SYDVKM. Unmatched junction bases numbered 16, after V lost 7 bases and J lost 3 bases. CDR3 sequence (DNA): TGTGCCAGCACCCCCGGAGGTAGCGGGGGCCCCCTCTACGAGCAGTACTTC. Encoded protein: CASTPGGSGGPLYEQYF.

V usage is TRBV4-3 and J usage is TRBJ2-4; tentative D call: TRBD2 (6 bases). The germline CDR1 and CDR2 sequences are LGHNA and YSLEER. V gave up 3 bases and J gave up 0 bases, with 15 bases separating them. The CDR3 contains 17 residues. CDR3 residues: CASSHPGTPLAKNIQYF. The CDR3 DNA follows: TGCGCCAGCAGCCACCCCGGGACTCCTCTAGCCAAAAACATTCAGTACTTC.